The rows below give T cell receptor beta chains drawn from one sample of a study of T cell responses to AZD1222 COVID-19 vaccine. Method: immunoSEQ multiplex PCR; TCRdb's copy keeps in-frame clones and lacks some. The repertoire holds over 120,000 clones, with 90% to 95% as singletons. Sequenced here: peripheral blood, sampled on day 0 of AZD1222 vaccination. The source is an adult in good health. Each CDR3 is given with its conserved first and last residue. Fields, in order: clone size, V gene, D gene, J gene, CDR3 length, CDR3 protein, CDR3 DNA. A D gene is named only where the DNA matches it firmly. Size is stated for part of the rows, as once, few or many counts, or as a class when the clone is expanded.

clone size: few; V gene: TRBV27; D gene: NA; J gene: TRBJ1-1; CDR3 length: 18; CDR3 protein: CASGLHKGPGIGFAEAFF; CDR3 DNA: TGTGCCAGCGGACTACACAAGGGCCCCGGCATAGGGTTCGCTGAAGCTTTCTTT
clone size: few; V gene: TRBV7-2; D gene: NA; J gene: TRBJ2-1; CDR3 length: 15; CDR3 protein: CASSIGTTSYNEQFF; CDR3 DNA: TGTGCCAGCAGCATCGGGACAACTTCCTACAATGAGCAGTTCTTC
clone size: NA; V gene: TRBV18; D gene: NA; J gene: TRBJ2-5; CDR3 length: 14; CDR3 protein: CASSPPRLLETQYF; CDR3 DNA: TGTGCCAGCTCACCACCGAGACTCCTAGAGACCCAGTACTTC
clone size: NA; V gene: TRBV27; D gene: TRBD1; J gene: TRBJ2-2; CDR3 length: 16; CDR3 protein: CASTPRQGFGTGELFF; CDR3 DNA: TGTGCCAGCACCCCCAGACAGGGTTTTGGCACCGGGGAGCTGTTTTTT
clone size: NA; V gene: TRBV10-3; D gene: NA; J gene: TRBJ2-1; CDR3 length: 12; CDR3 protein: CAISSSVNEQFF; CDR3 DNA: TGTGCCATCTCTTCCTCGGTAAATGAGCAGTTCTTC
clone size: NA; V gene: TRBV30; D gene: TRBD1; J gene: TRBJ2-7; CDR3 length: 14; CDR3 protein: CAWLRDRGTYEQYF; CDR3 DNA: TGTGCCTGGCTCCGGGACAGGGGGACCTACGAGCAGTACTTC
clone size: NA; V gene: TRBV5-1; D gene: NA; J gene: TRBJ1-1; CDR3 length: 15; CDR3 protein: CASSLTSGLGSEAFF; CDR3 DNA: TGCGCCAGCAGCTTAACCTCGGGGCTGGGGTCAGAAGCTTTCTTT
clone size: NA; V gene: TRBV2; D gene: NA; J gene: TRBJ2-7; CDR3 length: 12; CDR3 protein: CASNRLAYEQYF; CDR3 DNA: TGTGCCAGCAACAGGCTGGCCTACGAGCAGTACTTC
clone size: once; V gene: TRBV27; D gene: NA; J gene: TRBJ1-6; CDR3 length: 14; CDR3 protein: CASSLSPRDKPLHF; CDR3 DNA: TGTGCCAGCAGTTTATCCCCCAGGGACAAACCCCTCCACTTT
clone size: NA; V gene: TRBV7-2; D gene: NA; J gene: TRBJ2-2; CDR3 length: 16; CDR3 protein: CASSLGHRVEGGELFF; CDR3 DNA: TGTGCCAGCAGCTTAGGCCACAGGGTTGAGGGCGGGGAGCTGTTTTTT
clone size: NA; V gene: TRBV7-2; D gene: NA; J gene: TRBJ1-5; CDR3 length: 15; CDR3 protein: CASSLVSGVGQPQHF; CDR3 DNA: TGTGCCAGCAGCTTAGTCTCGGGAGTGGGTCAGCCCCAGCATTTT
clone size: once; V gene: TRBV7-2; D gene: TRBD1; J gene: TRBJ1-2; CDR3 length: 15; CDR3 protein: CASSVGGGGFYGYTF; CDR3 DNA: TGTGCCAGCAGCGTAGGAGGGGGCGGATTCTATGGCTACACCTTC
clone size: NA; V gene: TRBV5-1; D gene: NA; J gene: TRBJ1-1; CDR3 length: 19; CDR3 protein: CASSWTIRDPGSLNTEAFF; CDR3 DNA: TGCGCCAGCAGCTGGACAATCCGGGACCCCGGGAGCCTGAACACTGAAGCTTTCTTT
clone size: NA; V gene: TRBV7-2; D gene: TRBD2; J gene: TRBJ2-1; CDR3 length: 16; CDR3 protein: CASSLLGRAAYNEQFF; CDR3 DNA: TGTGCCAGCAGCTTGCTCGGGAGGGCCGCCTACAATGAGCAGTTCTTC
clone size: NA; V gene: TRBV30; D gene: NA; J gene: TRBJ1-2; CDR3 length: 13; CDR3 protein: CAWAGGPNYGYTF; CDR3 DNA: TGTGCCTGGGCGGGGGGTCCTAACTATGGCTACACCTTC
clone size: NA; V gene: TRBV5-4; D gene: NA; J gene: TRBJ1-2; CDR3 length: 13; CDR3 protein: CASSLEGVGGYTF; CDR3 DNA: TGTGCCAGCAGCTTGGAGGGGGTAGGTGGCTACACCTTC
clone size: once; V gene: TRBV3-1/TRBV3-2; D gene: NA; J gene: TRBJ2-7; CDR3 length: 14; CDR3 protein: CASSRVDGVGEQYF; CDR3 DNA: TGTGCCAGCAGTCGTGTGGATGGGGTGGGGGAGCAGTACTTC
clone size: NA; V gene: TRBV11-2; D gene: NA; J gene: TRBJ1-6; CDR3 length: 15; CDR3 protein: CASSQESSYNSPLHF; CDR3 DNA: TGTGCCAGCAGCCAGGAGAGCTCCTATAATTCACCCCTCCACTTT
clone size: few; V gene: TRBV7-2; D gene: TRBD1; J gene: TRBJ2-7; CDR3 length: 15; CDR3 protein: CASSQYRTGIYEQYF; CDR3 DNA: TGTGCCAGCAGCCAGTACAGGACAGGGATATACGAGCAGTACTTC
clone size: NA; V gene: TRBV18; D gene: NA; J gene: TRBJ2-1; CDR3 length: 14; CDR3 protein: CASSLRDTHNEQFF; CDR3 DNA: TGTGCCAGCTCACTCCGGGACACCCACAATGAGCAGTTCTTC
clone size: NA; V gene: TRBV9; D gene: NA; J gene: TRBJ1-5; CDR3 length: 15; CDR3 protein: CASSARVGPGQPQHF; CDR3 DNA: TGTGCCAGCAGCGCGAGGGTGGGCCCGGGTCAGCCCCAGCATTTT
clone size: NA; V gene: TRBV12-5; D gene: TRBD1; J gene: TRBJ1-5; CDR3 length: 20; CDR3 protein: CASGFLVKIGTGGANQPQHF; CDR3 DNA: TGTGCTAGTGGTTTCCTGGTAAAAATTGGGACAGGGGGGGCCAATCAGCCCCAGCATTTT
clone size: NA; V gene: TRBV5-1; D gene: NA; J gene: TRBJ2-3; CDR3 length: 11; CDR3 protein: CASSLDRAQYF; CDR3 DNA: TGCGCCAGCAGCTTGGACCGGGCGCAGTATTTT
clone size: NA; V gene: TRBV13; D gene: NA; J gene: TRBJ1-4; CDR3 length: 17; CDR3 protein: CASSAVGGRGTNEKLFF; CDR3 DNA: TGTGCCAGCAGCGCCGTCGGGGGTCGAGGAACTAATGAAAAACTGTTTTTT
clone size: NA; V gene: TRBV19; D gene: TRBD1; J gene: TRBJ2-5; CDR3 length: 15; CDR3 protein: CASSTAGTGLETQYF; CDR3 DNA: TGTGCCAGTAGTACCGCCGGGACAGGGTTGGAGACCCAGTACTTC
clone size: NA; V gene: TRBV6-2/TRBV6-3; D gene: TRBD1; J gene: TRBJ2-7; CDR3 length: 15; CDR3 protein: CASSSPGTGNYEQYF; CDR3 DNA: TGTGCCAGCAGTTCGCCCGGGACAGGGAATTACGAGCAGTACTTC
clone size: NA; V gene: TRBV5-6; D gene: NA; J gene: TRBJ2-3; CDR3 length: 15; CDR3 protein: CASSPPDFSTDTQYF; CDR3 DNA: TGTGCCAGCAGTCCCCCAGACTTTTCCACAGATACGCAGTATTTT
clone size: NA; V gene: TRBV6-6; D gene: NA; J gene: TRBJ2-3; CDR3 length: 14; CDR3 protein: CASSWPGSTDTQYF; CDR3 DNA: TGTGCCAGCAGTTGGCCAGGTAGCACAGATACGCAGTATTTT
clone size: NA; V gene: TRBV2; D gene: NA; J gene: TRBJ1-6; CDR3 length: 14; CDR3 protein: CASSERTYNSPLHF; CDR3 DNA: TGTGCCAGCAGTGAGAGGACCTATAATTCACCCCTCCACTTT
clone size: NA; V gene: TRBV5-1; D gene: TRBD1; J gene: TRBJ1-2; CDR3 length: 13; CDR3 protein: CASSLADRGSYTF; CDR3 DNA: TGCGCCAGCAGCTTGGCCGACAGGGGTAGCTACACCTTC
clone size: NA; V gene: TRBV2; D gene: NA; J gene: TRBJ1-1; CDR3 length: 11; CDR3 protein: CASSGGDKAFF; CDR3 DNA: TGTGCCAGCAGTGGGGGGGATAAAGCTTTCTTT
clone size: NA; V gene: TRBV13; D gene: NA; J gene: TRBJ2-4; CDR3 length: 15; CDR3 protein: CASSFRVMAQNIQYF; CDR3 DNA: TGTGCCAGCAGCTTCCGGGTCATGGCGCAAAACATTCAGTACTTC
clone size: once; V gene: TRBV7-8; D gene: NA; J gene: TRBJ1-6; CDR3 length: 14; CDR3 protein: CASSLVDRYSPLHF; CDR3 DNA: TGTGCCAGCAGCTTAGTTGACCGATATTCACCCCTCCACTTT
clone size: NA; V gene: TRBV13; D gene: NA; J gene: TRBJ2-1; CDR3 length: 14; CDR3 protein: CASSFSGVGNEQFF; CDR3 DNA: TGTGCCAGCAGCTTCTCAGGGGTTGGCAATGAGCAGTTCTTC
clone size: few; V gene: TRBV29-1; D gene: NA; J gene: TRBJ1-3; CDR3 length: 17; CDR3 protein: CSVKFQDNHLSGNTIYF; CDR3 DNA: TGCAGCGTTAAATTCCAGGACAATCATCTCTCTGGAAACACCATATATTTT
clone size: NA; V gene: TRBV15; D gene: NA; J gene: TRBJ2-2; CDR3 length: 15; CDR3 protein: CATSPAVGIGGELFF; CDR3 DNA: TGTGCCACCAGCCCGGCGGTGGGAATTGGCGGGGAGCTGTTTTTT